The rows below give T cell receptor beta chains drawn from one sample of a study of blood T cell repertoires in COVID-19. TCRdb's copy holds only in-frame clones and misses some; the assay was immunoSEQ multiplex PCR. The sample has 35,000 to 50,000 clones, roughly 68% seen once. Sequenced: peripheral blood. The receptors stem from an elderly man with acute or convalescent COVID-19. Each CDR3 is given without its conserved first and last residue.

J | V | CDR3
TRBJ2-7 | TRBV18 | ASSQTGMIYEQY
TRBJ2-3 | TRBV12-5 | ASGLEMGATQY
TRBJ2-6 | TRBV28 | ASRTDRGLTGANVLT
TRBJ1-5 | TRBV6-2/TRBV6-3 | ASSPGNLVKGNQPQH
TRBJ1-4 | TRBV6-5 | ASSPRRGGYEKLF
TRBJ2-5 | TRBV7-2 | ASSSGSGQETQY
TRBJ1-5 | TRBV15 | ATSRVDQPQH
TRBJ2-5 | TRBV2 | ASSSGAGGGQETQY
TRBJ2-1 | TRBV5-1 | ASSLDSDSYNEQF
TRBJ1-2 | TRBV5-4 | ASSLQGTGRSGYT
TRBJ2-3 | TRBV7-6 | ASSAKQRVSTDTQY
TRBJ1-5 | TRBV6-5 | ASSYRGGDQPQH
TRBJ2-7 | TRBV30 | AWSVLGSRSYEQY